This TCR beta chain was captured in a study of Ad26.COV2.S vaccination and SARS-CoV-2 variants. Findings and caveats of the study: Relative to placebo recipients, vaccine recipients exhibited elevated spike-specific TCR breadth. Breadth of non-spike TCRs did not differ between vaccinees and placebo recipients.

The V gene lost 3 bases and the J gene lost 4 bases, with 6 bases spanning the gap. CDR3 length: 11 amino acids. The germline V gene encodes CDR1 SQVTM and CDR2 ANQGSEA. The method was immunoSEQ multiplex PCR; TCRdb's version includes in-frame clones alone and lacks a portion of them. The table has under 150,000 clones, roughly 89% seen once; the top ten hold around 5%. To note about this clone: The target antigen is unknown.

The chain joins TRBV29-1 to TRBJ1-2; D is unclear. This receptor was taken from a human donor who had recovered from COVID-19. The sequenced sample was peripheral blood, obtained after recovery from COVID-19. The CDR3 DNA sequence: TGCAGCGTTGACGGTGTCTATGGCTACACCTTC. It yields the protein CSVDGVYGYTF. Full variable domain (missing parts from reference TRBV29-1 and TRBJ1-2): SAVISQKPSRDICQRGTSLTIQCQVDSQVTMMFWYRQQPGQSLTLIATANQGSEATYESGFVIDKFPISRPNLTFSTLTVSNMSPEDSSIYLCSVDGVYGYTFGSGTRLTVV.